This TCR beta chain is drawn from a study of vaccination and CD4 T cells after COVID-19. As for the study in general: For control cultures, the treatment was a CEFX pool, an HIV-1 Nef pool, or no peptide.

This clonotype was detected only a few times. Its antigen is unidentified. Documented treatment: roughly 11-day PBMC culture with coronavirus spike peptide pools or control peptides (ViraFEST assay). The Oncomine TCR Beta short-read assay was applied to DNA of cultured CD4+ T cells. TCRdb reprocessed the PCR reads via MiXCR and lists one record per CDR3 protein. The top ten hold approximately 15% of the sample, which has 15,000 to 20,000 distinct CDR3 sequences, roughly 49% seen once. Trimming stripped 3 bases from V and 3 bases from J, with 11 bases between. The CDR3 extends over 14 amino acids. Germline assignment: CDR1 ENHRY and CDR2 SYGVKD.

The V call is TRBV10-3, the J call TRBJ1-1; D is unresolved. The receptor comes from a human donor who had recovered from COVID-19. This specimen was CD4+ T cells from blood, cultured in vitro, taken before SARS-CoV-2 vaccination. In DNA form, the CDR3 reads TGTGCCATCAGTGAATGGGGTGCAGACACTGAAGCTTTCTTT. As protein: CAISEWGADTEAFF.